This T cell receptor (beta chain) was observed in a study of cytomegalovirus exposure and HLA in healthy donors. For the study at large: Among approximately 390 genotyped donors, approximately 80% fell in the Caucasian-associated ancestry cluster.

CDR3 length: 16 amino acids. Trimming removed 0 bases from V and 2 bases from J; junction bases left unmatched: 6. Germline assignment: CDR1 SGHTA and CDR2 FQGNSA. It was with 60 Vbeta and 13 Jbeta primers that the PCR ran. TCRdb keeps only in-frame clones here, not all; method: immunoSEQ multiplex PCR. Seen in this sample are 50,000 or so clones; the ten most common clones hold over 2%. Sequenced sample: PBMCs. The TCR was taken from a woman aged 18-35 years in good health and CMV-seronegative. The genes are TRBV7-2 and TRBJ2-7, with TRBD2 matching 8 bases. CDR3 sequence: CASSLAWAGGAYEQYF. The CDR3 nucleotides are TGTGCCAGCAGCTTAGCGTGGGCGGGGGGCGCCTACGAGCAGTACTTC.